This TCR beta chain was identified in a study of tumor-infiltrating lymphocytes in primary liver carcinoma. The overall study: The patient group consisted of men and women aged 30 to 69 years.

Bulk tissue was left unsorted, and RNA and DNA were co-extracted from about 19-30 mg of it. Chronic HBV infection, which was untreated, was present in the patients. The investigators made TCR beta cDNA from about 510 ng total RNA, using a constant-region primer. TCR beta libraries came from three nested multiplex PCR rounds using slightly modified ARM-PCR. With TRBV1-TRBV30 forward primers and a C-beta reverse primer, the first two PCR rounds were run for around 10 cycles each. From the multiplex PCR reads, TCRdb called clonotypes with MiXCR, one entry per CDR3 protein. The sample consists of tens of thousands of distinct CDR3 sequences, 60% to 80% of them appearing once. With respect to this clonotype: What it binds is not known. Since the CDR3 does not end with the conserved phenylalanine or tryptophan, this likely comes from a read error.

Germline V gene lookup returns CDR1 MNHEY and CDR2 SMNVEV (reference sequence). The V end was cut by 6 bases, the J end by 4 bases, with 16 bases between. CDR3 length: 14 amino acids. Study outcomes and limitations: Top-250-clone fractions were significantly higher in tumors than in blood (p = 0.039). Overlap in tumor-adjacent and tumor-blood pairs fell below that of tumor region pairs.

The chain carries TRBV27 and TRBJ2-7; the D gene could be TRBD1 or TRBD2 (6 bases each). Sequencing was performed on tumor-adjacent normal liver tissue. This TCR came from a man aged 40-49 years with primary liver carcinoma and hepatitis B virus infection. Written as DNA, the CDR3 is TGTGCCAGCAGCCCTCTTAGGGGGGATTACGAGCAGTACCTC. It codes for CASSPLRGDYEQYL.